The clone carrying this T cell receptor (beta chain) was detected a few times. What it recognizes is unknown. Germline V gene sequence: CDR1 SEHNR, CDR2 FQNEAQ (reference sequence). This CDR3 comprises 15 residues. V was pared by 5 bases and J by 5 bases, with 13 bases between. Unique molecular identifiers featured in each of the TCR beta cDNA libraries. TCRdb re-called the PCR reads through MiXCR, storing one row per CDR3 protein. Among some 370,000 distinct CDR3 sequences listed, about a third were seen once. This sample is drawn from a study of post-analysis software for immune sequencing data. Study-wide results and caveats: Four to six TRBV segments were more frequent in patients than controls; TRBV5-6, TRBV5-1 and TRBV20-1 belonged to this group.

The sequence derives from a girl aged 10-17 years with multiple sclerosis. Specimen: blood. The chain joins TRBV7-9 to TRBJ2-6, with a possible D match to TRBD2 (5 bases). DNA for the CDR3: TGTGCCAGCAGCGCCCAGACTACCAGGGCCAACGTCCTGACTTTC. It yields the protein CASSAQTTRANVLTF.